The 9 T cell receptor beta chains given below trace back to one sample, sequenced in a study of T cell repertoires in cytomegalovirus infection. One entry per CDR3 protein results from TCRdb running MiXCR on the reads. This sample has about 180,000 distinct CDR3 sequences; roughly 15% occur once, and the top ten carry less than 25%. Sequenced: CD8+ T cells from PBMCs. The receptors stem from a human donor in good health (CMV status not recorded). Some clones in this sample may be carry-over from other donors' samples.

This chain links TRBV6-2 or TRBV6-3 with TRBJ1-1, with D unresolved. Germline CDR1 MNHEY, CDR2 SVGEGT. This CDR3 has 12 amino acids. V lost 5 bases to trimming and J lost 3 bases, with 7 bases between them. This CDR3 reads CASSRRYTEAFF. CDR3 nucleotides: TGTGCCAGCAGTAGACGTTACACTGAAGCTTTCTTT.

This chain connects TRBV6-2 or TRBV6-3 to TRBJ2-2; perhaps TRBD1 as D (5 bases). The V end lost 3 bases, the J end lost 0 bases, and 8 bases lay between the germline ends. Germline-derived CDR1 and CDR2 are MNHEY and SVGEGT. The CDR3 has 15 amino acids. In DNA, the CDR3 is TGTGCCAGCAGTTATCTGACAGCGAACACCGGGGAGCTGTTTTTT. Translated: CASSYLTANTGELFF.

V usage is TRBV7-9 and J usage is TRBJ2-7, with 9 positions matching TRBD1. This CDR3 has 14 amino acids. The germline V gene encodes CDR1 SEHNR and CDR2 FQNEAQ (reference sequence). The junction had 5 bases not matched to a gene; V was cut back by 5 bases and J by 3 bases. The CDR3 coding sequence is TGTGCCAGCAGCGCACGGGACAGGGACTACGAGCAGTACTTC. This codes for CASSARDRDYEQYF.

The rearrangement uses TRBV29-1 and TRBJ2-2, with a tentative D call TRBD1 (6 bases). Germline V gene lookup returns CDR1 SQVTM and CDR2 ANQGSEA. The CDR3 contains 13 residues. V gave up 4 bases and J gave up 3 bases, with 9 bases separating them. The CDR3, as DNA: TGCAGCGTTGGGGGACATTACACCGGGGAGCTGTTTTTT. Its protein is CSVGGHYTGELFF.

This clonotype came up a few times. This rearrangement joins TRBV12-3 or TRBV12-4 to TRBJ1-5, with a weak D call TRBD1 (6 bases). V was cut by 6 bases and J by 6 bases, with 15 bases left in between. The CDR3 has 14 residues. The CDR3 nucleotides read TGTGCCAGCAGCGACGGAGGGGGGATTCAGCCCCAGCATTTT. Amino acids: CASSDGGGIQPQHF.

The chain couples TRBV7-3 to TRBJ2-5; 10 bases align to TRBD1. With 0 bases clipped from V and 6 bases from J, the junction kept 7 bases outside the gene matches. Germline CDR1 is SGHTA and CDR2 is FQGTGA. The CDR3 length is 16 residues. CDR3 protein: CASSLTRRGQGQTQYF. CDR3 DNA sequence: TGTGCCAGCAGCTTAACTCGGCGGGGACAGGGGCAGACCCAGTACTTC. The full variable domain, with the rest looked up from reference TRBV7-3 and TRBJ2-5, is GAGVSQTPSNKVTEKGKYVELRCDPISGHTALYWYRQSLGQGPEFLIYFQGTGAADDSGLPNDRFFAVRPEGSVSTLKIQRTERGDSAVYLCASSLTRRGQGQTQYFGPGTRLLVL.

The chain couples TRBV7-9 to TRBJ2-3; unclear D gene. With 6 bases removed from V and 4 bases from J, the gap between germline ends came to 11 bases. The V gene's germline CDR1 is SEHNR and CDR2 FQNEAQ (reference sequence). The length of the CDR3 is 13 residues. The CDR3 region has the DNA TGTGCCAGCAGTTTCCCGACCCCAGATACGCAGTATTTT. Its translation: CASSFPTPDTQYF. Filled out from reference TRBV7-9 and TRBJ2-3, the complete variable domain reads DTGVSQNPRHKITKRGQNVTFRCDPISEHNRLYWYRQTLGQGPEFLTYFQNEAQLEKSRLLSDRFSAERPKGSFSTLEIQRTEQGDSAMYLCASSFPTPDTQYFGPGTRLTVL.

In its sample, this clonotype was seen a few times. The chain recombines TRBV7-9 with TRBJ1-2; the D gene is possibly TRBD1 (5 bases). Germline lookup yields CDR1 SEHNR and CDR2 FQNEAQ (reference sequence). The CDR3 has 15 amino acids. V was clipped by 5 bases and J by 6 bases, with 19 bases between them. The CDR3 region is CASSSGTGDLHGYTF. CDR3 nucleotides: TGTGCCAGCAGCAGCGGGACGGGTGACCTCCATGGCTACACCTTC. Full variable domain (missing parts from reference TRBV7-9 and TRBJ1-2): DTGVSQNPRHKITKRGQNVTFRCDPISEHNRLYWYRQTLGQGPEFLTYFQNEAQLEKSRLLSDRFSAERPKGSFSTLEIQRTEQGDSAMYLCASSSGTGDLHGYTFGSGTRLTVV.

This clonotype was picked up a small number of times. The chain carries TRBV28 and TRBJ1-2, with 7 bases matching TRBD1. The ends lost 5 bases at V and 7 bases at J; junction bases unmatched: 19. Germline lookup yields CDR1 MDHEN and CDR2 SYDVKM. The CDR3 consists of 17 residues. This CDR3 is CASSPRQGQLRFGGYTF. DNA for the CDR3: TGTGCCAGCAGTCCACGACAGGGTCAGTTGAGATTTGGTGGCTACACCTTC.